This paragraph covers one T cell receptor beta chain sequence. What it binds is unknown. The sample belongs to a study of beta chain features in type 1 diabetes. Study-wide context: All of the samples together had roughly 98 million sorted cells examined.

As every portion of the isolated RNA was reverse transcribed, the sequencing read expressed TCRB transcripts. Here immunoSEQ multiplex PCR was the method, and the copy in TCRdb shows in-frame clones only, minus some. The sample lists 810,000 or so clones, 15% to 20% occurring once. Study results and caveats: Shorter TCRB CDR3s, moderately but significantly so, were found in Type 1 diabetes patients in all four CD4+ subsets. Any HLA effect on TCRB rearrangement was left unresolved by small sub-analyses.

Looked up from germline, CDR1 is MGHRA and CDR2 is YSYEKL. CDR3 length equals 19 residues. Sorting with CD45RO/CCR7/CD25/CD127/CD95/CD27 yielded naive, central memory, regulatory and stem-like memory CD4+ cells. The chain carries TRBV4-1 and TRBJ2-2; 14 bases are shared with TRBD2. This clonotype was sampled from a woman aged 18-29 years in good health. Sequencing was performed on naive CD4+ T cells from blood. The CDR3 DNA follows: TGCGCAACCGGGGGTATGGGACTAGCGGGAGTCTTACGCACCGGGGAGCTGTTTTTT. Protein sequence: CATGGMGLAGVLRTGELFF.